The present TCR beta chain was sequenced within a study of cytomegalovirus exposure and HLA in healthy donors. Whole-study findings and limits: While the bulk of TCR sequences proved rare, some public TCRs turned up in many donors. DRB1 had the most TCR associations and HLA-C the fewest, a later analysis found, with rates varying by HLA locus.

On this clone itself: What it recognizes is unknown.

It was with 60 Vbeta and 13 Jbeta primers that the PCR ran. Here immunoSEQ multiplex PCR was the method, and the copy in TCRdb shows in-frame clones only, minus some. The sample lists approximately 210,000 clones, roughly 79% seen once, with roughly 1.9% in the top ten. This receptor was taken from a male donor in good health and CMV-seronegative. Specimen: PBMCs.

Here the CDR3 reads CASSLPSDMTGGKTEAFF. CDR3 DNA: TGTGCCAGCAGCTTACCGAGTGATATGACAGGGGGCAAAACTGAAGCTTTCTTT. The chain is built from TRBV7-9 and TRBJ1-1; 10 bases match TRBD1. The junction had 14 bases not matched to a gene; V was cut back by 2 bases and J by 5 bases. The CDR3 has 18 amino acids. Germline V CDR1 and CDR2: SEHNR, FQNEAQ (reference sequence).